The clone carrying this T cell receptor (beta chain) was observed once. J was trimmed by 9 bases and V by 9 bases; bases with no gene match: 8. Germline CDR1 ENHRY, CDR2 SYGVKD. CDR3 length: 13 residues. Produced via immunoSEQ multiplex PCR; TCRdb's table is partial and in-frame only. The repertoire consists of millions of clones, with 95% occurring once and the leading ten covering roughly 0.13%. These data originate in a study of shared clonotypes between healthy human individuals. This chain connects TRBV10-3 to TRBJ1-6; TRBD1 matches at 7 bases. This TCR derives from a man aged 18 to 29 in good health. Input material: naive CD4+ T cells sorted from blood. Regarding subset: CD45RA+ positively selected. CDR3 sequence reads: CAIHGQESSPLHF. Here the CDR3 DNA reads TGTGCCATTCACGGACAGGAGAGTTCACCCCTCCACTTT.